The clone carrying this TCR beta chain was detected ten times or more. Stated time point: technical triplicate 1. TCRdb analysed the 5' RACE reads with MiXCR anew, one entry per CDR3 protein. The sample lists fewer than 50,000 distinct CDR3 sequences, around 10% occurring once. The data stem from a study of neurological immune-mediated disorders. Source material: PBMCs. The origin of this receptor is a man aged 55 to 69 with HTLV-1-associated myelopathy (HAM/TSP).

For the CDR3, the DNA is TGTGCCAGCCCCGGAGCAGGGGAGTGGGCCTCCGAGCAGTACTTC. Translating it yields CASPGAGEWASEQYF. The chain couples TRBV5-5 to TRBJ2-7; possibly TRBD1 for D (6 bases). CDR1 and CDR2 from the germline V gene are SGHKS and YYEKEE (reference sequence). V was shortened by 7 bases and J by 6 bases, with 23 bases between the two germline ends. This CDR3 has 15 amino acids. The full variable domain, rest sourced from reference TRBV5-5 and TRBJ2-7, is DAGVTQSPTHLIKTRGQQVTLRCSPISGHKSVSWYQQVLGQGPQFIFQYYEKEERGRGNFPDRFSARQFPNYSSELNVNALLLGDSALYLCASPGAGEWASEQYFGPGTRLTVT.